This TCR beta chain appears in the sequencing data of a study of beta chain features in type 1 diabetes. Study at large: Sorted cells numbering around 100,000,000 were examined across all samples. Study results and caveats: Compared to healthy donors, patients appeared to have naive, central memory and Treg TCRB repertoires that were more alike. People with Type 1 diabetes carried modestly yet significantly shorter TCRB CDR3s in all four CD4+ subsets.

The investigators reverse transcribed all of the isolated RNA, so they sequenced expressed TCRB transcripts. Method: immunoSEQ multiplex PCR; TCRdb's copy keeps in-frame clones and lacks some. The table has 200,000 to 250,000 clones, approximately 15% seen once. It was via CD45RO/CCR7/CD25/CD127/CD95/CD27 that CD4+ naive, central memory, regulatory and stem cell-like memory cells were sorted. CDR3 length: 12 residues. Trimming cost V 2 bases and J 7 bases, with 5 bases left between them. Germline loops: CDR1 WSHSY, CDR2 SAAADI. Remarks on this clone: Its antigen remains unknown.

Sequencing used naive CD4+ T cells from blood. The receptor was isolated from a man between 25 and 39 years old with type 1 diabetes. The J gene is TRBJ1-4, the V gene TRBV10-2; D gene uncertain. The CDR3 loop reads CASSETPEKLFF. The CDR3 DNA follows: TGCGCCAGCAGTGAGACACCTGAAAAACTGTTTTTT.